The clone carrying this TCR beta chain showed up just once. This specimen belongs to a study of blood T cell repertoires in COVID-19. Study-level information: Acute and convalescent COVID-19 specimens originated in the United States, Italy and Spain.

Study processing details: Nucleated cell number was recorded as an estimate derived from reference gene primer amplification. Assay used: immunoSEQ multiplex PCR; TCRdb lists only in-frame clones, some missing. Clone size and the V and J calls come from that table; the DNA yielded D and trimming. The data contain approximately 19,000 clones, approximately 84% of them seen just once; the ten biggest clones take up about 16%. This TCR was recovered from a human donor with active COVID-19. The donor label of this sample is uncertain. Material: peripheral blood.

CDR3 DNA: TGTGCCAGCAGCCGATACCCTTGGACATCTCCAGGGTACACCATATATTTT. It translates to CASSRYPWTSPGYTIYF. The gene calls are TRBV3-1 (or the pseudogene TRBV3-2) and TRBJ1-3, with D tentatively TRBD1 (5 bases). The CDR3 sequence is 17 residues long. Germline loops: CDR1 LGHDT, CDR2 YNNKEL (reference sequence). Trimming removed 4 bases at V and 8 bases at J, with 24 bases between.